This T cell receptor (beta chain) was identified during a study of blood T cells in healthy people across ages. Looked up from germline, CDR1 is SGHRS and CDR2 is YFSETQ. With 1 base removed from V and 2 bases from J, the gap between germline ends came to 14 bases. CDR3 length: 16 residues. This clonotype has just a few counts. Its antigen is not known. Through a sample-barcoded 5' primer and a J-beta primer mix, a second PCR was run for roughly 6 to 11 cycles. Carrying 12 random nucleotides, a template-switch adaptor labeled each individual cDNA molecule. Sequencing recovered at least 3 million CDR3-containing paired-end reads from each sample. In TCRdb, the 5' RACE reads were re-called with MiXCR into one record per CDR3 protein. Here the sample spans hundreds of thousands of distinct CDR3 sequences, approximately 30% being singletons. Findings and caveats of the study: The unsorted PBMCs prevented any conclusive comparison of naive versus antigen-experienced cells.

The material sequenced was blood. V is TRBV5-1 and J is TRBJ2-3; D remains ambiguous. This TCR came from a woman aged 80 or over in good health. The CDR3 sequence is CASSLSNNRITDTQYF. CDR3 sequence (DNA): TGCGCCAGCAGCTTGAGTAACAACCGGATCACAGATACGCAGTATTTT.